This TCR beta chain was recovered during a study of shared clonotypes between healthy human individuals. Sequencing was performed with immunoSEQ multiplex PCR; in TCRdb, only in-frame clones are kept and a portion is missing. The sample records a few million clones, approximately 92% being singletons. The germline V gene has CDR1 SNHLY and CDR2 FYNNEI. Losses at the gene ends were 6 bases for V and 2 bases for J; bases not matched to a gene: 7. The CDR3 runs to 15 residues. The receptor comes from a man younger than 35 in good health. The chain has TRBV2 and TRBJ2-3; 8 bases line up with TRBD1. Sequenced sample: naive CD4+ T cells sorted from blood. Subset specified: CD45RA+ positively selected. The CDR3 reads CASSGDRGYTDTQYF. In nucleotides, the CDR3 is TGTGCCAGCAGCGGCGACAGGGGATACACAGATACGCAGTATTTT.